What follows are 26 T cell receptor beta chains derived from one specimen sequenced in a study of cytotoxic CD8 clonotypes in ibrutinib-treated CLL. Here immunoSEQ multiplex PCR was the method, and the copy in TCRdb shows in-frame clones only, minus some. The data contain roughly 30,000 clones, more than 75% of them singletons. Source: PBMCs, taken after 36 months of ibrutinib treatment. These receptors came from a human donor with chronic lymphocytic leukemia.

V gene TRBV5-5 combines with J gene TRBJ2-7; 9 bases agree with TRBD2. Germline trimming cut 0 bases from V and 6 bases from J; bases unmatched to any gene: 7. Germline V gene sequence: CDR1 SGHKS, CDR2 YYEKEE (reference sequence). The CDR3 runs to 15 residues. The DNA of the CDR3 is TGTGCCAGCAGCTTGGTTGGGACTAGCAAATTCGAGCAGTACTTC. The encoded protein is CASSLVGTSKFEQYF.

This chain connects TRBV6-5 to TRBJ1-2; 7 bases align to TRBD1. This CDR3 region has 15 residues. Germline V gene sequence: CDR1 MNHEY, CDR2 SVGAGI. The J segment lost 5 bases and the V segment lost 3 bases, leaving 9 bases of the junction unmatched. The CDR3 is CASSYKGQGVYGYTF. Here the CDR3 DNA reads TGTGCCAGCAGTTATAAGGGGCAGGGGGTGTATGGCTACACCTTC.

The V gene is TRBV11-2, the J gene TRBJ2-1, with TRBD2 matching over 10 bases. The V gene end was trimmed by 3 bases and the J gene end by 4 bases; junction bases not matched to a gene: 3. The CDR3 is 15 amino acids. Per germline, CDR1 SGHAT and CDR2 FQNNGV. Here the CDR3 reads CASSFVAGGYNEQFF. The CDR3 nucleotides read TGTGCCAGCAGCTTCGTAGCGGGGGGTTACAATGAGCAGTTCTTC.

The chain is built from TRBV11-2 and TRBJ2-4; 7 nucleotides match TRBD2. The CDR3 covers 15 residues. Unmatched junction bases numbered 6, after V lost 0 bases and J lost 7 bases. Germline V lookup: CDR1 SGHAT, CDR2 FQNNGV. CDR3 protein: CASSLDLGGRNIQYF. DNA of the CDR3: TGTGCCAGCAGCTTAGACCTGGGAGGGCGGAACATTCAGTACTTC.

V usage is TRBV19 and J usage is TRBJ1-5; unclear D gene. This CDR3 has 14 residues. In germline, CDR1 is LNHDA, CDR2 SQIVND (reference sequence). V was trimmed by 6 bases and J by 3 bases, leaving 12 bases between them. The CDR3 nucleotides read TGTGCCAGTAGCGACGGACCCTACAATCAGCCCCAGCATTTT. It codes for CASSDGPYNQPQHF.

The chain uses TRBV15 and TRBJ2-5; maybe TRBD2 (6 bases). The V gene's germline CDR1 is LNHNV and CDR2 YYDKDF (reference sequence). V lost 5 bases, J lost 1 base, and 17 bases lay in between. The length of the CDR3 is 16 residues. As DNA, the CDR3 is TGTGCCACCAGCGCCATGAGGCGGGGTACCCAAGAGACCCAGTACTTC. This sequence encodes CATSAMRRGTQETQYF.

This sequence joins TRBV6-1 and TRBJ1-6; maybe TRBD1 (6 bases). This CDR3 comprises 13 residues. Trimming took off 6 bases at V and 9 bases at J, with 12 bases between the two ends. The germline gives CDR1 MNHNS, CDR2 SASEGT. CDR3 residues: CASRGGAGSPLHF. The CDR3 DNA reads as TGTGCCAGCAGAGGGGGGGCGGGTTCACCCCTCCACTTT.

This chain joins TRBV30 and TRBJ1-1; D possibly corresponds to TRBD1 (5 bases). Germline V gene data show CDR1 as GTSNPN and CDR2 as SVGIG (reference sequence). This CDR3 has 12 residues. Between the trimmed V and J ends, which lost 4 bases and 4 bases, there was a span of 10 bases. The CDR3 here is CAWIGQGTEAFF. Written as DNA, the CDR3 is TGTGCCTGGATAGGACAAGGCACTGAAGCTTTCTTT. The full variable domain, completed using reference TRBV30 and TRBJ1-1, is SQTIHQWPATLVQPVGSPLSLECTVEGTSNPNLYWYRQAAGRGLQLLFYSVGIGQISSEVPQNLSASRPQDRQFILSSKKLLLSDSGFYLCAWIGQGTEAFFGQGTRLTVV.

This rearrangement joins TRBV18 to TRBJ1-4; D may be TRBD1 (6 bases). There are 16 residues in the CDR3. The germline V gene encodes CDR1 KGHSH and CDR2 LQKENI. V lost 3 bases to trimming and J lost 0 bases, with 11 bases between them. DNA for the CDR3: TGTGCCAGCTCACCCCGGACAGTTTCAACTAATGAAAAACTGTTTTTT. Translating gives CASSPRTVSTNEKLFF.

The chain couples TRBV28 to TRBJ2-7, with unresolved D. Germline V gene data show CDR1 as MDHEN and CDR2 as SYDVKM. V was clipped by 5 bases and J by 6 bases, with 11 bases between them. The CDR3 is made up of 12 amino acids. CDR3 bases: TGTGCCAGCAGTGCCCGGTCCCGCGAGCAGTACTTC. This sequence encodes CASSARSREQYF.

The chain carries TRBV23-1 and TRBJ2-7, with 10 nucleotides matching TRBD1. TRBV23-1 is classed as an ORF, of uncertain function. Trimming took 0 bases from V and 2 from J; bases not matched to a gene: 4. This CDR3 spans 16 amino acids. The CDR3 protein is CASSQSGTGDTYEQYF. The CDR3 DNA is TGCGCCAGCAGTCAATCAGGGACAGGGGACACCTACGAGCAGTACTTC.

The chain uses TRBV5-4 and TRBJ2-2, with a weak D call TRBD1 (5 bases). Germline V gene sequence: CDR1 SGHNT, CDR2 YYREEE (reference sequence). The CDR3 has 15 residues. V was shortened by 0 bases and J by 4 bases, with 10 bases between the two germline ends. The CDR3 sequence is CASSLGGPGTGELFF. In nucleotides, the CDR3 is TGTGCCAGCAGCTTGGGGGGCCCGGGCACCGGGGAGCTGTTTTTT. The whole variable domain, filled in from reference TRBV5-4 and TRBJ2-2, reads ETGVTQSPTHLIKTRGQQVTLRCSSQSGHNTVSWYQQALGQGPQFIFQYYREEENGRGNFPPRFSGLQFPNYSSELNVNALELDDSALYLCASSLGGPGTGELFFGEGSRLTVL.

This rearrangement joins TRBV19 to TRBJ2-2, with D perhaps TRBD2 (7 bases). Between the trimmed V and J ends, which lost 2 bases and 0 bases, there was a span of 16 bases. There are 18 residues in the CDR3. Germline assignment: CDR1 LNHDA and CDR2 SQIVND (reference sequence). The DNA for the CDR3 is TGTGCCAGTAGTATATGGGGAGGGGGGCGGTCGAACACCGGGGAGCTGTTTTTT. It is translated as CASSIWGGGRSNTGELFF.

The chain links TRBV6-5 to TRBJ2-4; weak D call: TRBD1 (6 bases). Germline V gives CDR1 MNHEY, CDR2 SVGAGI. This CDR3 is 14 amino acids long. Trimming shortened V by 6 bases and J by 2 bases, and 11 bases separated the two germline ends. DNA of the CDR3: TGTGCCAGCAGGCCGCAGGGGACCAAAAACATTCAGTACTTC. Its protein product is CASRPQGTKNIQYF.

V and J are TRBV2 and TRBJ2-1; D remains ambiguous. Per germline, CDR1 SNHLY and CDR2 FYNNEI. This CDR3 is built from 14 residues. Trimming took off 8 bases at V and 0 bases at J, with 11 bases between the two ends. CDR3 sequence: CASSARSSYNEQFF. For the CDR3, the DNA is TGTGCCAGCTCGGCCAGGAGCTCCTACAATGAGCAGTTCTTC.

The CDR3: CSVREGDYTEAFF. The CDR3 DNA reads TGCAGCGTTCGGGAGGGCGACTACACTGAAGCTTTCTTT. This chain uses TRBV29-1 with TRBJ1-1; D gene unclear. V was clipped by 5 bases and J by 3 bases, with 13 bases between them. The germline V gene has CDR1 SQVTM and CDR2 ANQGSEA. The CDR3 is made up of 13 amino acids.

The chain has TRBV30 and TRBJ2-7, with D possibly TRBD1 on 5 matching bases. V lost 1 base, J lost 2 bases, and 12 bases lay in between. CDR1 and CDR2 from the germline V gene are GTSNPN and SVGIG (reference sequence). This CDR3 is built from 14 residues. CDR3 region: CAWSGAGIAYEQYF. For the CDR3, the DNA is TGTGCCTGGAGTGGGGCAGGGATCGCCTACGAGCAGTACTTC.

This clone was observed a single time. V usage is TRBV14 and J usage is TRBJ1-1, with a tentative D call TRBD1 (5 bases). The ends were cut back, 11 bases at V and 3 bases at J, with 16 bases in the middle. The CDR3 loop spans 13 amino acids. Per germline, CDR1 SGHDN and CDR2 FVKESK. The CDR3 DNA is TGTGCCTCAAAAAGGGGCCTGGACACTGAAGCTTTCTTT. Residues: CASKRGLDTEAFF.

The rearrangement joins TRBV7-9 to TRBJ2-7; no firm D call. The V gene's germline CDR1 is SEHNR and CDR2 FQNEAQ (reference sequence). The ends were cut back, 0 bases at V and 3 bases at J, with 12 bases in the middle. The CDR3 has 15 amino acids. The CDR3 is CASSLAMNGYYEQYF. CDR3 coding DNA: TGTGCCAGCAGCTTAGCGATGAACGGGTACTACGAGCAGTACTTC.

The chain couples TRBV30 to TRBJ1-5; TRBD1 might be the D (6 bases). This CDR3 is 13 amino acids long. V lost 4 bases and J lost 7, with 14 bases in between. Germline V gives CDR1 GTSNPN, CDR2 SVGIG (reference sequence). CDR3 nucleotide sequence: TGTGCCTGGAACGGGGGGCAAGGACAGCCCCAGCATTTT. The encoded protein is CAWNGGQGQPQHF. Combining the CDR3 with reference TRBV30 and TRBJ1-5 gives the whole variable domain SQTIHQWPATLVQPVGSPLSLECTVEGTSNPNLYWYRQAAGRGLQLLFYSVGIGQISSEVPQNLSASRPQDRQFILSSKKLLLSDSGFYLCAWNGGQGQPQHFGDGTRLSIL.

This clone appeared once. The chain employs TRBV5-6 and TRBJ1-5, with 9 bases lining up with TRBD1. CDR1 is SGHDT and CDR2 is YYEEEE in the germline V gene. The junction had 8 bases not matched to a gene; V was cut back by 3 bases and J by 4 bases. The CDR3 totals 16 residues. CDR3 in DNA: TGTGCCAGCAGCTACGGAATGACAGGGGGGAATCAGCCCCAGCATTTT. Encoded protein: CASSYGMTGGNQPQHF.

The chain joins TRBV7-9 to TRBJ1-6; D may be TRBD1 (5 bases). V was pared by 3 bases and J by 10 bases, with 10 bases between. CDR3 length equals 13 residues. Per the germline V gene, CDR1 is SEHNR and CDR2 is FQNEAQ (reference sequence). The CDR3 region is CASSLPEGSPLHF. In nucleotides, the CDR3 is TGTGCCAGCAGCTTGCCCGAGGGGTCACCCCTCCACTTT.

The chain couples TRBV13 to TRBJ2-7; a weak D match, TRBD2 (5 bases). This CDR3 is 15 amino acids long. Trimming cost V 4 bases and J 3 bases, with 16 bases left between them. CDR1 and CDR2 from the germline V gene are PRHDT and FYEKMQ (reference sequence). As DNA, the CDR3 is TGTGCCAGCAGCTCGAGAGACCGGGGATACTACGAGCAGTACTTC. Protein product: CASSSRDRGYYEQYF. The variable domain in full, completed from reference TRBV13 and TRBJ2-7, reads AAGVIQSPRHLIKEKRETATLKCYPIPRHDTVYWYQQGPGQDPQFLISFYEKMQSDKGSIPDRFSAQQFSDYHSELNMSSLELGDSALYFCASSSRDRGYYEQYFGPGTRLTVT.

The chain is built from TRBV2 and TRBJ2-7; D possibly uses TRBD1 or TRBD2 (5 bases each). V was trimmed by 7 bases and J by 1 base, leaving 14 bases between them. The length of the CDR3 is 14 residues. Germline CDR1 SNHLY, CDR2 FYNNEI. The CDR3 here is CASKGDVDSYEQYF. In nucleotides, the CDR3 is TGTGCCAGCAAAGGGGACGTGGATTCCTACGAGCAGTACTTC.

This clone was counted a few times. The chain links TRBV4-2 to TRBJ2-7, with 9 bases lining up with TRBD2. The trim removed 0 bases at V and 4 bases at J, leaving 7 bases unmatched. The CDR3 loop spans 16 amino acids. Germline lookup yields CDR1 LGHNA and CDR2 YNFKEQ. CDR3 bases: TGTGCCAGCAGCCAAGATCAGCTAGCGGGGAGATACGAGCAGTACTTC. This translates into CASSQDQLAGRYEQYF.

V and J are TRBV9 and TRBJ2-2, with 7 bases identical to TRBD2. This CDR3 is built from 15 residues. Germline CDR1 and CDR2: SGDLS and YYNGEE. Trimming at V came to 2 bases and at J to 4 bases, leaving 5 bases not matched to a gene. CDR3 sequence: CASSVRREPTGELFF. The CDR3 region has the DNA TGTGCCAGCAGCGTTCGGCGGGAGCCCACCGGGGAGCTGTTTTTT. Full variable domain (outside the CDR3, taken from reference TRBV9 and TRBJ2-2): DSGVTQTPKHLITATGQRVTLRCSPRSGDLSVYWYQQSLDQGLQFLIQYYNGEERAKGNILERFSAQQFPDLHSELNLSSLELGDSALYFCASSVRREPTGELFFGEGSRLTVL.